The rows below give T cell receptor beta chains drawn from one sample of a study of early T cells in non-severe SARS-CoV-2 infection. TCRdb processed the 5' RACE reads anew with MiXCR; each CDR3 protein has one entry. The sample lists some 46,000 distinct CDR3 sequences; approximately 8.5% were seen once. Sequencing was performed on whole blood. All receptors derive from an adult who was a healthcare worker with PCR-confirmed SARS-CoV-2 infection or an uninfected control (not recorded which). Each CDR3 is given with its conserved first and last residue. Fields, in order: D gene, V gene, J gene, clone size, CDR3 protein, CDR3 DNA. The D gene is left open where the match is weak. The size field is filled for only some rows; it gives once, few, many or a size class.

>NA|TRBV28|TRBJ2-5|many
CASSFSSLETQYF
TGTGCCAGCAGTTTCTCTAGTTTGGAGACCCAGTACTTC
>NA|TRBV7-3|TRBJ2-2|NA
CASSYDNRVTGELFF
TGTGCCAGCAGCTATGATAACAGGGTCACCGGGGAGCTGTTTTTT
>NA|TRBV9|TRBJ2-1|few
CASPAGEQFF
TGTGCCAGCCCCGCCGGAGAGCAGTTCTTC
>NA|TRBV7-2|TRBJ2-7|NA
CASSLGAVSSYEQYF
TGTGCCAGCAGCCTGGGGGCAGTCAGCTCCTACGAGCAGTACTTC
>NA|TRBV7-9|TRBJ2-7|few
CASSLTRDAEQYF
TGTGCCAGCAGCTTGACTCGGGACGCCGAGCAGTACTTC
>NA|TRBV4-3|TRBJ2-3|many
CASSQTSFTDTQYF
TGCGCCAGCAGCCAGACTAGTTTCACAGATACGCAGTATTTT
>NA|TRBV4-3|TRBJ2-3|many
CASSQGGRENTQYF
TGCGCCAGCAGCCAAGGGGGCAGGGAGAATACGCAGTATTTT
>NA|TRBV28|TRBJ1-1|NA
CASTQGFEAFF
TGTGCCAGCACCCAGGGATTTGAAGCTTTCTTT
>TRBD1|TRBV11-2|TRBJ2-3|many
CASSQDRVGTDTQYF
TGTGCCAGCAGTCAGGACAGGGTCGGCACAGATACGCAGTATTTT
>NA|TRBV19|TRBJ2-1|NA
CASSTLYNEQFF
TGTGCCAGTAGTACCCTCTACAATGAGCAGTTCTTC
>TRBD1|TRBV28|TRBJ1-2|few
CASSPGQGAEGYTF
TGTGCCAGCAGCCCGGGACAGGGGGCGGAAGGCTACACCTTC
>NA|TRBV7-2|TRBJ1-1|NA
CASSLAQPNTEAFF
TGTGCCAGCAGCTTAGCGCAGCCGAACACTGAAGCTTTCTTT
>TRBD2|TRBV5-4|TRBJ2-3|medium-sized
CASSRGLAATDTQYF
TGTGCCAGCAGCAGAGGACTAGCGGCCACAGATACGCAGTATTTT
>NA|TRBV14|TRBJ1-2|few
CASSQDRYGYTF
TGTGCCAGCAGCCAAGATAGATATGGCTACACCTTC
>NA|TRBV7-2|TRBJ2-7|many
CASSLVGTAMSSYEQYF
TGTGCCAGCAGCTTAGTAGGGACCGCCATGAGCTCCTACGAGCAGTACTTC
>NA|TRBV20-1|TRBJ1-1|many
CSAKNREGPEAFF
TGCAGTGCCAAGAACAGGGAAGGGCCTGAAGCTTTCTTT
>NA|TRBV13|TRBJ1-2|NA
CASSLFSGQGGYGYTF
NA
>NA|TRBV28|TRBJ2-7|many
CASSLGYEQYF
TGTGCCAGCAGTTTAGGCTACGAGCAGTACTTC
>NA|TRBV4-2|TRBJ2-1|many
CASSQLDGSRVGDNEQFF
TGTGCCAGCAGCCAACTTGATGGGTCAAGGGTGGGCGACAATGAGCAGTTCTTC
>NA|TRBV20-1|TRBJ2-5|NA
CSGHRGETQYF
TGCAGTGGGCACAGAGGGGAGACCCAGTACTTC
>NA|TRBV2|TRBJ1-5|many
CASRPGDKSAQPQHF
TGTGCCAGCAGACCAGGGGACAAATCTGCCCAGCCCCAGCATTTT
>TRBD2|TRBV11-2|TRBJ2-1|many
CASSPNAGGLPYNEQFF
TGTGCCAGCAGCCCAAACGCGGGGGGCCTTCCCTACAATGAGCAGTTCTTC
>NA|TRBV25-1|TRBJ2-7|few
CASRPVGAAGYYEQYF
TGTGCCAGCAGACCAGTCGGGGCCGCGGGATACTACGAGCAGTACTTC
>NA|TRBV7-3|TRBJ2-1|many
CASRLGGTTGNEQFF
TGTGCCAGCAGGCTAGGCGGGACCACGGGGAATGAGCAGTTCTTC
>NA|TRBV28|TRBJ1-6|NA
CASSQISGNSPLHF
TGTGCCAGCAGTCAGATCAGCGGGAATTCACCCCTCCACTTT
>NA|TRBV6-2/TRBV6-3|TRBJ2-3|few
CATKGGTRSTDTQYF
TGTGCCACGAAAGGGGGGACGCGCAGCACAGATACGCAGTATTTT
>TRBD1|TRBV29-1|TRBJ1-4|NA
CSVEGGQGNEKLFF
TGCAGCGTTGAAGGTGGACAGGGGAATGAAAAACTGTTTTTT
>TRBD1|TRBV6-2/TRBV6-3|TRBJ2-2|NA
CASSLRPGQGNTGELFF
TGTGCCAGCAGCCTCAGACCGGGACAGGGGAACACCGGGGAGCTGTTTTTT
>NA|TRBV5-6|TRBJ1-5|many
CASSSGHSNQPQHF
TGTGCCAGCAGCTCCGGGCATAGCAATCAGCCCCAGCATTTT
>TRBD1|TRBV11-2|TRBJ1-5|NA
CASSSDRGNQPQHF
TGTGCCAGCAGCTCTGACAGGGGGAATCAGCCCCAGCATTTT
>NA|TRBV9|TRBJ2-2|many
CASSSQPSNAGELFF
TGTGCCAGCAGCTCCCAGCCATCTAACGCGGGGGAGCTGTTTTTT
>NA|TRBV12-3/TRBV12-4|TRBJ2-2|many
CASSFGQGAGELFF
TGTGCCAGCAGTTTCGGTCAGGGTGCCGGGGAGCTGTTTTTT
>TRBD2|TRBV4-1|TRBJ2-3|many
CASSQDGGGSGTDTQYF
TGCGCCAGCAGCCAAGATGGCGGCGGGAGCGGCACAGATACGCAGTATTTT
>NA|TRBV20-1|TRBJ2-5|many
CSARSGVETQYF
TGCAGTGCTAGATCCGGGGTAGAGACCCAGTACTTC
>TRBD1|TRBV29-1|TRBJ1-2|many
CSVEGTGWNGYTF
TGCAGCGTTGAAGGGACAGGGTGGAATGGCTACACCTTC
>TRBD1|TRBV29-1|TRBJ1-5|few
CPDRDDQPQHF
TGCCCGGACAGGGATGATCAGCCCCAGCATTTT
>TRBD2|TRBV7-9|TRBJ2-7|many
CASSKTSGSYEQYF
TGTGCCAGCAGCAAAACTAGCGGGTCCTACGAGCAGTACTTC
>NA|TRBV28|TRBJ2-1|few
CASSPTTPRGKNEQFF
TGTGCCAGCAGTCCTACCACCCCCAGGGGTAAGAATGAGCAGTTCTTC
>TRBD2|TRBV6-5|TRBJ2-1|NA
CASSTRTSAYNEQFF
TGTGCCAGCAGTACCCGGACTAGCGCATACAATGAGCAGTTCTTC
>NA|TRBV12-3/TRBV12-4|TRBJ1-5|NA
CASSYGNQPQHF
TGTGCCAGCAGTTACGGCAATCAGCCCCAGCATTTT
>TRBD1|TRBV7-2|TRBJ1-5|many
CASSPTTGTGQPQHF
TGTGCCAGCAGCCCCACGACCGGGACAGGGCAGCCCCAGCATTTT
>NA|TRBV28|TRBJ2-5|few
CASSRRTRETQYF
TGTGCCAGCAGTCGGAGGACGAGGGAGACCCAGTACTTC
>NA|TRBV6-2/TRBV6-3|TRBJ2-3|NA
CASSYSTAGVLDTQYF
TGTGCCAGCAGTTACTCGACGGCAGGGGTGTTAGATACGCAGTATTTT
>NA|TRBV6-2/TRBV6-3|TRBJ2-3|NA
CASKEEGRPDTQYF
TGTGCCAGCAAAGAAGAGGGGCGGCCAGATACGCAGTATTTT
>NA|TRBV12-3/TRBV12-4|TRBJ1-2|NA
CASGSRLLGYGYTF
TGTGCCAGCGGGTCCAGGTTACTAGGGTACGGCTACACCTTC
>TRBD1|TRBV28|TRBJ2-7|few
CASSRGTGSYEQYF
TGTGCCAGCAGCCGGGGGACAGGTTCCTACGAGCAGTACTTC
>TRBD1|TRBV10-2|TRBJ1-2|many
CASAPGQGIPDGYTF
TGCGCCAGCGCCCCGGGACAGGGTATTCCGGATGGCTACACCTTC
>TRBD1|TRBV10-3|TRBJ2-2|many
CAIRPTGQGASGELFF
TGTGCCATCAGACCTACGGGACAGGGGGCGTCCGGGGAGCTGTTTTTT
>NA|TRBV6-5|TRBJ1-2|many
CASSITRANYGYTF
TGTGCCAGCAGTATTACTCGAGCTAACTATGGCTACACCTTC
>NA|TRBV7-3|TRBJ2-3|many
CASSPILSGGTDTQYF
TGTGCCAGCAGCCCCATACTGAGCGGAGGCACAGATACGCAGTATTTT
>TRBD1|TRBV15|TRBJ2-1|NA
CATLGQGSGYEQFF
TGTGCCACCTTAGGACAGGGTTCTGGTTATGAGCAGTTCTTC
>NA|TRBV6-5|TRBJ1-2|many
CASSYLQGSNYGYTF
TGTGCCAGCAGTTACTTACAGGGTTCCAACTATGGCTACACCTTC
>NA|TRBV24-1|TRBJ2-7|few
CATSDLGSGRAEQYF
TGTGCCACCAGTGATTTGGGCAGCGGCAGGGCCGAGCAGTACTTC
>TRBD1|TRBV20-1|TRBJ2-1|NA
CSARDPYRGNEQFF
TGCAGTGCTAGAGACCCCTACAGGGGGAATGAGCAGTTCTTC